Each of the 6 T cell receptor beta chains below was sequenced from the same sample in a study of beta chain features in type 1 diabetes. Investigators reverse transcribed all isolated RNA, so they sequenced expressed TCRB transcripts. TCRdb's copy holds only in-frame clones and misses some; the assay was immunoSEQ multiplex PCR. The sample has over 150,000 clones, about 7.3% seen once. Sequencing was carried out using central memory CD4+ T cells from blood. These receptors were taken from a man aged 18 to 29 in good health.

This clone turned up a few times. The rearrangement uses TRBV12-5 and TRBJ1-2, with TRBD1 identical over 8 bases. Germline CDR1 LGHNT, CDR2 FRNRAP. The V segment lost 0 bases and the J segment 4 bases; nucleotides outside the gene matches: 25. The CDR3 has 22 residues. The CDR3 DNA reads TGTGCTAGTGGTTTGGTACAGGGCAGGGGGCTAAGGGGGCCTTCCAGCTTCTATGGCTACACCTTC. Residues: CASGLVQGRGLRGPSSFYGYTF. Full variable domain (rest looked up from reference TRBV12-5 and TRBJ1-2): DARVTQTPRHKVTEMGQEVTMRCQPILGHNTVFWYRQTMMQGLELLAYFRNRAPLDDSGMPKDRFSAEMPDATLATLKIQPSEPRDSAVYFCASGLVQGRGLRGPSSFYGYTFGSGTRLTVV.

This clone was observed at least ten times. The genes are TRBV7-9 and TRBJ2-5; D unresolved. Per germline, CDR1 SEHNR and CDR2 FQNEAQ (reference sequence). CDR3 length equals 12 residues. Between the trimmed V and J ends, which lost 6 bases and 3 bases, there was a span of 8 bases. The CDR3 DNA reads TGTGCCAGCAGGTTCGCGGAAGAGACCCAGTACTTC. Protein sequence: CASRFAEETQYF.

This clone was counted a few times. V usage is TRBV19 and J usage is TRBJ2-5; a possible D gene is TRBD2 (6 bases). CDR1 and CDR2 from the germline V gene are LNHDA and SQIVND (reference sequence). The CDR3 has 14 residues. V shed 5 bases and J shed 1 base, with 11 bases lying between them. Here the CDR3 DNA reads TGTGCCAGTAGTGACCGGGACTCCCAAGAGACCCAGTACTTC. This sequence encodes CASSDRDSQETQYF.

The chain is built from TRBV4-3 and TRBJ2-1; 11 nucleotides agree with TRBD2. In germline, CDR1 is LGHNA, CDR2 YSLEER. J lost 4 bases, V lost 3 bases, and 8 bases had no gene match. This CDR3 spans 17 amino acids. This CDR3 is CASSQAWTSGRYNEQFF. For the CDR3, the DNA is TGCGCCAGCAGCCAGGCCTGGACTAGCGGGCGTTACAATGAGCAGTTCTTC.

The chain has TRBV4-2 and TRBJ2-3; D call uncertain. Germline V CDR1 and CDR2: LGHNA, YNFKEQ. This CDR3 is 16 amino acids long. V was shortened by 5 bases and J by 0 bases, with 15 bases between the two germline ends. The CDR3: CASSLASRQSTDTQYF. CDR3 DNA sequence: TGTGCCAGCAGCTTGGCGTCGCGACAAAGCACAGATACGCAGTATTTT.

In this sample, this clone turned up a few times. The chain carries TRBV6-5 and TRBJ1-1, with 10 bases matching TRBD1. The CDR3 spans 16 residues. Per germline, CDR1 MNHEY and CDR2 SVGAGI. After removal of 0 bases from V and 9 bases from J, the junction contained 10 bases not matched to a gene. The CDR3 nucleotides are TGTGCCAGCAGTTACTCCCCGGGACAGGGGCTATCGAAAGCTTTCTTT. This sequence encodes CASSYSPGQGLSKAFF.